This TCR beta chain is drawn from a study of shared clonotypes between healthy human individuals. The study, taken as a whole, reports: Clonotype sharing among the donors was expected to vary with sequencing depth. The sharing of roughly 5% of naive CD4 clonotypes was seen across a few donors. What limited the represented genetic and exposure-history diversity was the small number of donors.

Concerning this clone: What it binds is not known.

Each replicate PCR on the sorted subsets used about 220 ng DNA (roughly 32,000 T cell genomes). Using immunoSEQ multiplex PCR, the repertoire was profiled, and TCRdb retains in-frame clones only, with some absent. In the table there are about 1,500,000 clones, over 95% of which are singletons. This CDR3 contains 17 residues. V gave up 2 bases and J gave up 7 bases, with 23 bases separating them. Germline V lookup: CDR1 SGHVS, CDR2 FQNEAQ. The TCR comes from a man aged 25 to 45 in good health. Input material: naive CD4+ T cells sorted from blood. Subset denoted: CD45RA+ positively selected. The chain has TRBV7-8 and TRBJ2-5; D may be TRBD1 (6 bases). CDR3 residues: CASSLHRVAPLGGTQYF. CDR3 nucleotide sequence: TGTGCCAGCAGCTTACACCGGGTTGCGCCCCTAGGGGGGACCCAGTACTTC.